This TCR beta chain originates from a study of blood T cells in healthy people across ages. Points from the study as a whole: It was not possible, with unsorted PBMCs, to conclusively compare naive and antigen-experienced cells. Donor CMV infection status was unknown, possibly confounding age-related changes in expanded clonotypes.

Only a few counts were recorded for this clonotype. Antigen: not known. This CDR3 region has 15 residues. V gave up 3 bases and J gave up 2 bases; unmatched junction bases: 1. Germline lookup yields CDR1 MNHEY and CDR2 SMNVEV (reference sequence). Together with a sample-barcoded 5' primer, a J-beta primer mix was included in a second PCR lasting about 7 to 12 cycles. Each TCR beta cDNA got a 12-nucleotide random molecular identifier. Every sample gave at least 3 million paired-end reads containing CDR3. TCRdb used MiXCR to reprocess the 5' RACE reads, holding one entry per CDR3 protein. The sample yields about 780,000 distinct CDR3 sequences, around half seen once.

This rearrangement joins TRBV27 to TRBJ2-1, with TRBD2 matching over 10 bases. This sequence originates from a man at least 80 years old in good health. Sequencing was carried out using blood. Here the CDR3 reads CASSFTSGAYNEQFF. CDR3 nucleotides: TGTGCCAGCAGTTTTACTAGCGGGGCCTACAATGAGCAGTTCTTC.